This paragraph reports one TCR beta chain. The PCR used 60 V beta and 13 J beta primers. Produced via immunoSEQ multiplex PCR; TCRdb's table is partial and in-frame only. The data show roughly 60,000 clones, with more than 75% seen just once and under 14% held by the top ten. Time point given: after dendritic cell vaccination, including at tumor progression/relapse. Germline values: CDR1 SGHDT, CDR2 YYEEEE. There are 13 residues in the CDR3. V was shortened by 0 bases and J by 6 bases, with 10 bases between the two germline ends. This record comes from a study of glioma-infiltrating T cells after dendritic cell vaccination.

Sample: blood, taken after dendritic cell vaccination. The V and J genes are TRBV5-6 and TRBJ2-7; D perhaps matches TRBD1 (6 bases). The origin of this receptor is a human donor with glioblastoma. The DNA for the CDR3 is TGTGCCAGCAGCTTGGACAGGGTTTCCGAGCAGTACTTC. It codes for CASSLDRVSEQYF. The complete variable domain, with remaining parts taken from reference TRBV5-6 and TRBJ2-7, reads DAGVTQSPTHLIKTRGQQVTLRCSPKSGHDTVSWYQQALGQGPQFIFQYYEEEERQRGNFPDRFSGHQFPNYSSELNVNALLLGDSALYLCASSLDRVSEQYFGPGTRLTVT.